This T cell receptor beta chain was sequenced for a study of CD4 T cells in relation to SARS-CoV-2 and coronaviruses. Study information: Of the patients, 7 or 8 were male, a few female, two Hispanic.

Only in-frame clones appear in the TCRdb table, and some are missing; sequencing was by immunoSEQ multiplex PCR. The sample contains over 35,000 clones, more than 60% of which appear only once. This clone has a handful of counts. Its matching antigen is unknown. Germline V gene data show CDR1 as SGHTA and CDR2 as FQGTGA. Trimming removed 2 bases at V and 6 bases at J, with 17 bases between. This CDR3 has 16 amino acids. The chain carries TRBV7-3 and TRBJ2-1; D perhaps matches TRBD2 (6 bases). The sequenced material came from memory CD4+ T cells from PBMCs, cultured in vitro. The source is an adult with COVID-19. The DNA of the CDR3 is TGTGCCAGCAGCTTATGGGCTAGCGAGGAAAGCAATGAGCAGTTCTTC. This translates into CASSLWASEESNEQFF.